Shown below are 23 T cell receptor beta chains from a single sample sequenced in a study of blood T cell repertoires in COVID-19. Data came from immunoSEQ multiplex PCR; TCRdb stores just in-frame clones and leaves some out. This sample yields tens of thousands of clones, of which around 89% are seen a single time; roughly 2.5% belongs to the top ten. Source material: peripheral blood. These receptors came from a man aged 50 to 59 with COVID-19, enrolled during active disease.

This chain links TRBV6-6 with TRBJ1-3, with D perhaps TRBD1 (5 bases). V was cut by 7 bases and J by 8 bases, with 15 bases left in between. CDR1 is MNHNY, CDR2 SVGAGI, per germline (reference sequence). CDR3 length: 13 residues. The CDR3 DNA reads TGTGCCAGCAACCTGGGGACTGGCGACACCATATATTTT. The encoded protein is CASNLGTGDTIYF.

The V and J genes are TRBV2 and TRBJ1-5; weak D call: TRBD1 (5 bases). The CDR3 is 14 residues long. V was cut by 4 bases and J by 2 bases, with 9 bases left in between. The V gene's germline CDR1 is SNHLY and CDR2 FYNNEI. The CDR3 DNA is TGTGCCAGCAGTGGGGGGGAGGGCAATCAGCCCCAGCATTTT. Protein product: CASSGGEGNQPQHF.

V gene TRBV3-1 (or the pseudogene TRBV3-2) combines with J gene TRBJ2-7, with a weak D call TRBD1 (6 bases). The germline CDR1 and CDR2 sequences are LGHDT and YNNKEL (reference sequence). V dropped 3 bases and J dropped 5 bases, with 11 bases sitting between them. This CDR3 is 13 amino acids long. The chain's CDR3 is CASSQQGSNEQYF. CDR3 DNA: TGTGCCAGCAGCCAGCAGGGGAGCAACGAGCAGTACTTC.

The chain joins TRBV5-1 to TRBJ1-6; the D gene is possibly TRBD1 (5 bases). Germline-derived CDR1 and CDR2 are SGHRS and YFSETQ. The CDR3 has 16 amino acids. The germline V and J ends were trimmed by 2 bases and 9 bases, with 18 bases remaining between them. CDR3 amino acids: CASSLPGPGGSSPLHF. The CDR3 bases are TGCGCCAGCAGCTTACCGGGACCCGGAGGGAGTTCACCCCTCCACTTT. The full variable domain, completed using reference TRBV5-1 and TRBJ1-6, is KAGVTQTPRYLIKTRGQQVTLSCSPISGHRSVSWYQQTPGQGLQFLFEYFSETQRNKGNFPGRFSGRQFSNSRSEMNVSTLELGDSALYLCASSLPGPGGSSPLHFGNGTRLTVT.

The V and J genes are TRBV23-1 and TRBJ2-4, with a tentative D call TRBD2 (7 bases). Being an ORF, TRBV23-1 has a function that is uncertain. The V end was cut by 8 bases, the J end by 1 base, with 15 bases between. The CDR3 runs to 15 residues. CDR3 amino acids: CASPRGGMAKNIQYF. The CDR3 DNA reads TGCGCCAGCCCAAGGGGGGGGATGGCCAAAAACATTCAGTACTTC.

CDR3 protein: CASSFAGGVYNEQFF. In DNA, the CDR3 is TGTGCCAGCAGCTTCGCTGGCGGGGTGTACAATGAGCAGTTCTTC. The gene calls are TRBV5-4 and TRBJ2-1, with a weak D call TRBD2 (6 bases). Germline CDR1 and CDR2: SGHNT and YYREEE (reference sequence). Trimming stripped 2 bases from V and 4 bases from J, with 13 bases between. This CDR3 is built from 15 residues.

V gene TRBV6-2 or TRBV6-3 combines with J gene TRBJ1-6; D is unresolved. The CDR3 has 12 residues. Germline V gene sequence: CDR1 MNHEY, CDR2 SVGEGT. Trimming shortened V by 4 bases and J by 7 bases, and 5 bases separated the two germline ends. The CDR3 loop reads CASSLENSPLHF. The DNA of the CDR3 is TGTGCCAGCAGTTTAGAGAATTCACCCCTCCACTTT.

The chain is built from TRBV5-1 and TRBJ2-5; the D gene is possibly TRBD2 (5 bases). With 6 bases removed from V and 2 bases from J, the gap between germline ends came to 8 bases. The CDR3 runs 12 residues. Germline assignment: CDR1 SGHRS and CDR2 YFSETQ. The CDR3 spells CASKLEQETQYF. CDR3 nucleotides: TGCGCCAGCAAACTAGAGCAAGAGACCCAGTACTTC. Drawing the rest from reference TRBV5-1 and TRBJ2-5, the complete variable domain is KAGVTQTPRYLIKTRGQQVTLSCSPISGHRSVSWYQQTPGQGLQFLFEYFSETQRNKGNFPGRFSGRQFSNSRSEMNVSTLELGDSALYLCASKLEQETQYFGPGTRLLVL.

As DNA, the CDR3 is TGTGCCAGCAGGGGGACAGGGGGCGGTTCACCCCTCCACTTT. Its translation: CASRGTGGGSPLHF. V and J are TRBV2 and TRBJ1-6; 12 bases fit TRBD1. This CDR3 spans 14 amino acids. Trimming cost V 6 bases and J 9 bases; bases outside gene matches: 3. The V gene's germline CDR1 is SNHLY and CDR2 FYNNEI. Complete variable domain (other parts from reference TRBV2 and TRBJ1-6): EPEVTQTPSHQVTQMGQEVILRCVPISNHLYFYWYRQILGQKVEFLVSFYNNEISEKSEIFDDQFSVERPDGSNFTLKIRSTKLEDSAMYFCASRGTGGGSPLHFGNGTRLTVT.

This chain joins TRBV19 and TRBJ1-5; D is unclear. The CDR3 is made up of 15 amino acids. CDR1 and CDR2 from the germline V gene are LNHDA and SQIVND (reference sequence). Trimming pared 5 bases from V and 1 base from J, leaving 12 bases between. This CDR3 reads CASSLRVPSNQPQHF. The DNA for the CDR3 is TGTGCCAGTAGTTTACGGGTCCCCAGCAATCAGCCCCAGCATTTT.

The J gene is TRBJ1-2, the V gene TRBV11-2, with 9 bases fitting TRBD1. CDR1 is SGHAT, CDR2 FQNNGV, per germline. The length of the CDR3 is 14 residues. V gave up 5 bases and J gave up 0 bases; unmatched junction bases: 1. The CDR3 bases are TGTGCCAGCAGCAGGACAGGGGCTAACTATGGCTACACCTTC. As protein: CASSRTGANYGYTF.

This clone was observed a single time. V gene TRBV18 combines with J gene TRBJ1-6; a possible D gene is TRBD1 (5 bases). This CDR3 is 16 amino acids long. Trimming removed 2 bases from V and 0 bases from J, with 8 bases in between. Germline CDR1 and CDR2: KGHSH and LQKENI. Written as DNA, the CDR3 is TGTGCCAGCTCACCAGGGGCCACCTCCTATAATTCACCCCTCCACTTT. Its translation: CASSPGATSYNSPLHF.

The chain couples TRBV5-1 to TRBJ1-4; no clear D gene. V lost 0 bases to trimming and J lost 0 bases, with 6 bases between them. CDR3 length equals 15 residues. The germline gives CDR1 SGHRS, CDR2 YFSETQ. CDR3 amino acids: CASSLDGATNEKLFF. The CDR3 bases are TGCGCCAGCAGCTTGGACGGTGCAACTAATGAAAAACTGTTTTTT.

V and J are TRBV5-6 and TRBJ2-7; weak D call: TRBD1 (6 bases). The CDR3 extends over 13 amino acids. Germline lookup yields CDR1 SGHDT and CDR2 YYEEEE. V was trimmed by 7 bases and J by 0 bases, leaving 11 bases between them. CDR3 sequence: CASPGTPSYEQYF. The CDR3 DNA reads TGTGCCAGCCCCGGGACACCCTCCTACGAGCAGTACTTC.

This sequence joins TRBV2 and TRBJ2-2; a weak D match, TRBD1 (5 bases). Germline loops: CDR1 SNHLY, CDR2 FYNNEI. This CDR3 is built from 14 residues. Trimming stripped 6 bases from V and 1 base from J, with 9 bases between. CDR3 in amino acids: CASRYGQNTGELFF. Here the CDR3 DNA reads TGTGCCAGCAGGTACGGACAGAACACCGGGGAGCTGTTTTTT.

The sample holds one count of this clone. The chain is built from TRBV5-5 and TRBJ2-7; perhaps TRBD1 as D (6 bases). V was trimmed by 4 bases and J by 6 bases, leaving 20 bases between them. In germline, CDR1 is SGHKS, CDR2 YYEKEE (reference sequence). The CDR3 consists of 15 residues. The DNA for the CDR3 is TGTGCCAGCAGCCTATCAACAGGGTTCGGGGTCGAGCAGTACTTC. Translation: CASSLSTGFGVEQYF.

The chain couples TRBV28 to TRBJ1-6, with 8 bases fitting TRBD1. The V and J ends lost 5 bases and 7 bases, in that order; junction bases with no gene match: 7. Per germline, CDR1 MDHEN and CDR2 SYDVKM. This CDR3 spans 15 amino acids. This CDR3 is CASSPTGALNSPLHF. Here the CDR3 DNA reads TGTGCCAGCAGTCCGACAGGGGCCCTAAATTCACCCCTCCACTTT.

The chain links TRBV4-3 to TRBJ1-1, with unresolved D. Germline V lookup: CDR1 LGHNA, CDR2 YSLEER. There are 13 residues in the CDR3. V dropped 0 bases and J dropped 5 bases, with 7 bases sitting between them. The CDR3 bases are TGCGCCAGCAGCCAAGATGTACAAACTGAAGCTTTCTTT. This encodes CASSQDVQTEAFF.

This clone was seen a few times. This CDR3 is also generated by other DNA sequences in the sample. The chain is built from TRBV2 and TRBJ1-2; the D is unclear. The V end was cut by 3 bases, the J end by 4 bases, with 3 bases between. CDR1 is SNHLY and CDR2 is FYNNEI in the germline V gene. The CDR3 is 11 amino acids. The CDR3 nucleotides read TGTGCCAGCAGTGATCGCTATGGCTACACCTTC. Amino acid sequence: CASSDRYGYTF.

The V call is TRBV21-1, the J call TRBJ2-3; TRBD1, as called in the table, went unchecked against the DNA. TRBV21-1 is listed as a pseudogene. This CDR3 is built from 21 residues. DNA of the CDR3: TGTGCCAGCAGCAAAGTAAGGTCCGCGTGGGGACAGCCACTTAGCACAGATACGCAGTATTTT. Protein: CASSKVRSAWGQPLSTDTQYF.

V and J are TRBV24-1 and TRBJ2-3; 7 bases line up with TRBD1. Germline CDR1 and CDR2: KGHDR and SFDVKD. Losses at the gene ends were 4 bases for V and 0 bases for J; bases not matched to a gene: 3. This CDR3 spans 15 amino acids. CDR3 in DNA: TGTGCCACCAGTGAACCGACAGGGAGCACAGATACGCAGTATTTT. Its protein product is CATSEPTGSTDTQYF.

The chain combines TRBV13 with TRBJ1-6; D perhaps matches TRBD1 (5 bases). From germline, CDR1 is PRHDT and CDR2 FYEKMQ (reference sequence). V dropped 1 base and J dropped 2 bases, with 6 bases sitting between them. This CDR3 spans 15 amino acids. CDR3 sequence reads: CASSLEGTYNSPLHF. The CDR3 nucleotides read TGTGCCAGCAGCTTAGAGGGGACCTATAATTCACCCCTCCACTTT.

The chain joins TRBV18 to TRBJ2-7, with 13 bases identical to TRBD2. With 3 bases clipped from V and 3 bases from J, the junction kept 2 bases outside the gene matches. CDR1 and CDR2 from the germline V gene are KGHSH and LQKENI. This CDR3 spans 15 amino acids. CDR3 coding DNA: TGTGCCAGCTCACCGAGGACTAGCGGGGGCTACGAGCAGTACTTC. Translated, it gives CASSPRTSGGYEQYF.